This entry features one TCR beta chain sequence. TCRdb's copy holds only in-frame clones and misses some; the assay was immunoSEQ multiplex PCR. This sample has more than 85,000 clones, with 88% found just once. This sample was included in a study of T cell responses to AZD1222 COVID-19 vaccine. The CDR3 totals 15 residues. V was clipped by 2 bases and J by 6 bases, with 12 bases between them. Germline CDR1 and CDR2: SGHKS and YYEKEE (reference sequence). The chain carries TRBV5-5 and TRBJ1-6; perhaps TRBD1 as D (6 bases). The sample consisted of peripheral blood, taken on day 0 of AZD1222 vaccination. The sequence came from an adult in good health. The CDR3 reads CASSFLDSINSPLHF. For the CDR3, the DNA is TGTGCCAGCAGCTTCTTGGACAGCATTAATTCACCCCTCCACTTT.